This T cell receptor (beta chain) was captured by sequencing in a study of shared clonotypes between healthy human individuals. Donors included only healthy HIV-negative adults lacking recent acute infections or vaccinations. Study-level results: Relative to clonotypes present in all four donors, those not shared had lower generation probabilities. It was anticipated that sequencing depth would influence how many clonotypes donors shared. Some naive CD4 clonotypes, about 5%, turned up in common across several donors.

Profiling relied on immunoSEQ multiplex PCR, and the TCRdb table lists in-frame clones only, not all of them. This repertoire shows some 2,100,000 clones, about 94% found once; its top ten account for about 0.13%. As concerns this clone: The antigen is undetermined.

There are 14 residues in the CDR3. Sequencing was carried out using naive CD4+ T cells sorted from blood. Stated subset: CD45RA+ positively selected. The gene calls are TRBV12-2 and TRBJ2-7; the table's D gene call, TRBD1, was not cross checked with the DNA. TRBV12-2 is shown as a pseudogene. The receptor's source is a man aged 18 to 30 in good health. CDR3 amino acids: CASRLDRQGYEQYF. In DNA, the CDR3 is TGTGCAAGTCGCTTAGATCGTCAGGGCTACGAGCAGTACTTC.